This T cell receptor (beta chain) was profiled in a study of blood T cell repertoires in COVID-19. CDR1 SGHTA and CDR2 FQGNSA come from the germline V gene. The CDR3 sequence is 15 residues long. The V segment lost 5 bases and the J segment 0 bases; nucleotides outside the gene matches: 2. Produced via immunoSEQ multiplex PCR; TCRdb's table is partial and in-frame only. Among 70,000 to 75,000 clones listed, about 80% were seen once. Sequencing was carried out using peripheral blood. The sequence derives from a man aged 60-69 years with active or convalescent COVID-19. V and J are TRBV7-2 and TRBJ2-2; TRBD2 matches at 8 bases. CDR3: CASSHSGTNTGELFF. The DNA of the CDR3 is TGTGCCAGCAGCCATAGCGGGACGAACACCGGGGAGCTGTTTTTT.